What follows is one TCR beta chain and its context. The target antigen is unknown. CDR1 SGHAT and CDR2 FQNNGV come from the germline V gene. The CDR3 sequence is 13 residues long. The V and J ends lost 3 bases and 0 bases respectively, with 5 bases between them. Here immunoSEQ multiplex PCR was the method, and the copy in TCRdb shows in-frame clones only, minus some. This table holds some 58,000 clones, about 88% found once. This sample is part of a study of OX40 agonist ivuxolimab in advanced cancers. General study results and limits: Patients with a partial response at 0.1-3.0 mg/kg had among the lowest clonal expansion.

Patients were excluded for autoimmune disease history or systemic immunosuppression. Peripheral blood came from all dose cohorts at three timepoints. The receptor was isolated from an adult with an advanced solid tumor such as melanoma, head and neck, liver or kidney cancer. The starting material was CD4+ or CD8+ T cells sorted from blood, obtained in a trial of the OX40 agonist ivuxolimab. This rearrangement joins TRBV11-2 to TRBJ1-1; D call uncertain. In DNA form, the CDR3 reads TGTGCCAGCAGCTTGGGATTGAACACTGAAGCTTTCTTT. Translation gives CASSLGLNTEAFF.